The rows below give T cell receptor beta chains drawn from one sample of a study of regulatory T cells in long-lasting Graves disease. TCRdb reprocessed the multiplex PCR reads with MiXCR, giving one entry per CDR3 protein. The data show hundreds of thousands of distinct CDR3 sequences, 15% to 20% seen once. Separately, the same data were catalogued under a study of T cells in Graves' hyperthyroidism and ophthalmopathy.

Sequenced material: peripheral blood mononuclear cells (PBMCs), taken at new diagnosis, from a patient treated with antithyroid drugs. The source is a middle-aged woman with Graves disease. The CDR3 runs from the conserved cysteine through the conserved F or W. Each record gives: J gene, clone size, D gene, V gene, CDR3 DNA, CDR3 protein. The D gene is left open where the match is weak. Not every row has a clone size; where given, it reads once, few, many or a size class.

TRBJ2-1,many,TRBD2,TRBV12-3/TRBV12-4,TGTGCCAGCAGAGACAGCTATACTAGCGGGGGATACAATGAGCAGTTCTTC,CASRDSYTSGGYNEQFF
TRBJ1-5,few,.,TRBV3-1,TGTGCCAGCAGCCAAGGGAGGCAGGGTCAACAGCCCCAGCATTTT,CASSQGRQGQQPQHF
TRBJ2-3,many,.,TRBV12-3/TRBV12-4,TGTGCCAGCACCTTCAGTTCTAGTGGGGCGCAGTATTTT,CASTFSSSGAQYF
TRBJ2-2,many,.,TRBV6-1,TGTGCCAGCAGTGAACTCTCAGACGGGGAGCTGTTTTTT,CASSELSDGELFF
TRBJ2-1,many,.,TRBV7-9,TGTGCCAGCAGCTTAGTGGGGGCGTCCTACAATGAGCAGTTCTTC,CASSLVGASYNEQFF
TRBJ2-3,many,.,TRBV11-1,TGTGCCAGCAGCTCCCGGACGGCGAGGGCAGATACGCAGTATTTT,CASSSRTARADTQYF
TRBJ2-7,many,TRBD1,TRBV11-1,TGTGCCAGCAGCCCAGACAGGGGTGAGTTTTACGAGCAGTACTTC,CASSPDRGEFYEQYF
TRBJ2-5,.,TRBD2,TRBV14,TGTGCCAGCAGCCAAGAATCCCTGGGCGGACTAGCGCAAGAGACCCAGTACTTC,CASSQESLGGLAQETQYF
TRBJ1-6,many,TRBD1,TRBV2,TGTGCCAGCAGGGGGGACAGAGATTCACCCCTCCACTTT,CASRGDRDSPLHF
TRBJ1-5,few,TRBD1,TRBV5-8,TGTGCCAGCAGCTTGGGTGCAGGGACAGGTCAGCCCCAGCATTTT,CASSLGAGTGQPQHF
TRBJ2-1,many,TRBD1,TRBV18,TGTGCCAGCTCACCACTCCAGGGGGCCAATGAGCAGTTCTTC,CASSPLQGANEQFF
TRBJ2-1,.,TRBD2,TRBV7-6,TGTGCCAGCAGCTTATGGACTAGCGGGTCCTACAATGAGCAGTTCTTC,CASSLWTSGSYNEQFF
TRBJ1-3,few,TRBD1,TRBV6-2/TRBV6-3,TGTGCCAGCAGAGAAGACAGGGCGGGAAACACCATATATTTT,CASREDRAGNTIYF
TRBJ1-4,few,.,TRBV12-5,TGTGCTAGTGCTATCTGGGGGGGCAACGAAAAACTGGTTTTT,CASAIWGGNEKLVF
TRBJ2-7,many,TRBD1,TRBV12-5,TGTGCTAGTGGTTTGGTCGGACAGGGCCCTAGGGAGCAGTACTTC,CASGLVGQGPREQYF